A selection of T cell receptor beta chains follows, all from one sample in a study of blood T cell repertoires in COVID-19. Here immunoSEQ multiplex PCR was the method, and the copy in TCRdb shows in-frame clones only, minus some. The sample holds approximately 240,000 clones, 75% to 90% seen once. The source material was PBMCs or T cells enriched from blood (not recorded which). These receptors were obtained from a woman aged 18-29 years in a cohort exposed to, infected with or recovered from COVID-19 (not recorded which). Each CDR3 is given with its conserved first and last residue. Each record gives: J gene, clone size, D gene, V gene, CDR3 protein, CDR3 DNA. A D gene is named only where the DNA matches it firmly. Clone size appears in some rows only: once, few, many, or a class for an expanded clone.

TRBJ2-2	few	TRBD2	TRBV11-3	CASSWAATSGSGGELFF	TGTGCCAGCAGCTGGGCTGCGACTAGCGGGAGCGGTGGGGAGCTGTTTTTT
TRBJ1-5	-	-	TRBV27	CASSTDGGSQPQHF	TGTGCCAGCAGTACCGACGGAGGTAGTCAGCCCCAGCATTTT
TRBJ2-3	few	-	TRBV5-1	CASSFGQVSDTQYF	TGCGCCAGCAGCTTCGGACAAGTATCAGATACGCAGTATTTT
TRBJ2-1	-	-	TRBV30	CAWSARVGTSSYNEQFF	TGTGCCTGGAGTGCAAGGGTGGGGACAAGCTCCTACAATGAGCAGTTCTTC
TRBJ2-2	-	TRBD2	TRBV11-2	CASSLVELAGTGGELFF	TGTGCCAGCAGCTTAGTCGAACTAGCGGGAACGGGCGGGGAGCTGTTTTTT
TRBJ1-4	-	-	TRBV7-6	CASSLNIVGGNFGEKLFF	TGTGCCAGCAGCTTAAATATCGTCGGGGGGAATTTTGGTGAAAAACTGTTTTTT
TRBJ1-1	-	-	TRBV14	CASSLGQTNTEAFF	TGTGCCAGCAGCCTTGGACAGACTAACACTGAAGCTTTCTTT
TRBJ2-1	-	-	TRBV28	CASSLGATLSHNEQFF	TGTGCCAGCAGTTTGGGGGCAACACTCTCTCACAATGAGCAGTTCTTC
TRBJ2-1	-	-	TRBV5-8	CASSPYPKLFF	TGTGCCAGCAGCCCGTACCCTAAGTTGTTCTTC
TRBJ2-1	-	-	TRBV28	CASSLTQGGSYNEQFF	TGTGCCAGCAGTTTAACGCAGGGGGGCTCCTACAATGAGCAGTTCTTC
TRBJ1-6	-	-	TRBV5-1	CASSAQGEANSPLHF	TGCGCCAGCAGCGCCCAAGGGGAAGCCAATTCACCCCTCCACTTT
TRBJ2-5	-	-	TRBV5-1	CASSLGRGQETQYF	TGCGCCAGCAGCTTGGGTAGAGGCCAAGAGACCCAGTACTTC
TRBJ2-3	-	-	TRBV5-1	CASSLGAAGRTDTQYF	TGCGCCAGCAGCCTGGGGGCGGCGGGGCGAACAGATACGCAGTATTTT
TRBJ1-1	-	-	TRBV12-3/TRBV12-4	CASSPEGTEAFF	TGTGCCAGCAGCCCCGAGGGCACTGAAGCTTTCTTT
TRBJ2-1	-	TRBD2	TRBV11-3	CASSVTSIHEQFF	TGTGCCAGCAGCGTGACTAGCATCCATGAGCAGTTCTTC
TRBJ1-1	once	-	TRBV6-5	CASSYSRGRETEAFF	TGTGCCAGCAGTTACTCGCGGGGTAGGGAGACTGAAGCTTTCTTT
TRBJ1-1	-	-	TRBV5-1	CASSANTRGFEAFF	TGCGCCAGCAGCGCGAACACCAGGGGATTTGAAGCTTTCTTT
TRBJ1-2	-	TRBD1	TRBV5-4	CASSWDREQGYTF	TGTGCCAGCAGCTGGGACAGGGAGCAAGGCTACACCTTC
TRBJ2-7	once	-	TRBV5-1	CASSSTGPNIYEQYF	TGCGCCAGCAGCTCCACAGGCCCAAATATCTACGAGCAGTACTTC
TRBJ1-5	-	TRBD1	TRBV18	CASSFRTGTNQPQHF	TGTGCCAGCTCATTCAGGACAGGGACAAATCAGCCCCAGCATTTT
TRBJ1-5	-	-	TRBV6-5	CASSPQVGNQPQHF	TGTGCCAGCAGTCCCCAGGTGGGCAATCAGCCCCAGCATTTT
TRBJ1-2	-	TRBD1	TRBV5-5	CASSLWTGVGAGYTF	TGTGCCAGCAGCCTATGGACAGGGGTGGGCGCTGGCTACACCTTC
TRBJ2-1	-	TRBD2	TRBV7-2	CASSPAASGGRKQFF	TGTGCCAGCAGCCCCGCTGCTAGCGGGGGGCGTAAGCAGTTCTTC
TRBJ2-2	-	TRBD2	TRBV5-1	CASSRGDVNTGELFF	TGCGCCAGCAGCCGGGGGGACGTTAACACCGGGGAGCTGTTTTTT
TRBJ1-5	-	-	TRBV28	CASRPHGDQPQHF	TGTGCCAGCAGGCCGCACGGGGATCAGCCCCAGCATTTT
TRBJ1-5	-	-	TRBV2	CASRQGANQPQHF	TGTGCCAGCAGACAGGGTGCAAATCAGCCCCAGCATTTT
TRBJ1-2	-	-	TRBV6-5	CASSRRQDAYYGYTF	TGTGCCAGCAGTCGTCGACAGGACGCTTACTATGGCTACACCTTC
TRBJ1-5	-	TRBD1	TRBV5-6	CASSLAGTGIRPQHF	TGTGCCAGCAGCTTGGCCGGGACAGGTATAAGGCCCCAGCATTTT
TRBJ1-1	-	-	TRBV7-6	CASSQGTLNTEAFF	TGTGCCAGCAGCCAGGGGACACTTAACACTGAAGCTTTCTTT
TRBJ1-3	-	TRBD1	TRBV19	CASSLTGTAGNTIYF	TGTGCCAGTAGTCTTACCGGGACAGCTGGAAACACCATATATTTT
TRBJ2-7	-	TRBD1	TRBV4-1	CASSQAGTGSHEQYF	TGCGCCAGCAGCCAAGCCGGGACAGGGTCCCACGAGCAGTACTTC
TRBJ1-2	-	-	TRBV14	CASSQARSYGYTF	TGTGCCAGCAGCCAAGCCAGGTCTTATGGCTACACCTTC
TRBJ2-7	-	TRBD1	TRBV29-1	CSVAQVERTGDSYEQYF	TGCAGCGTCGCCCAGGTGGAGAGGACAGGCGATTCCTACGAGCAGTACTTC
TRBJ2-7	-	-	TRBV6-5	CAARTAYEQYF	TGTGCCGCGAGGACAGCCTACGAGCAGTACTTC
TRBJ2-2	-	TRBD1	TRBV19	CASSQGELATGELFF	TGTGCCAGTAGCCAGGGGGAGTTAGCCACCGGGGAGCTGTTTTTT
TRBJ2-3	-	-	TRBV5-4	CASSLKGGGPKDTQYF	TGTGCCAGCAGCTTGAAGGGGGGAGGGCCGAAAGATACGCAGTATTTT
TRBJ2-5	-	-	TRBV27	CASSSSTGTGETQYF	TGTGCCAGCAGTTCCTCGACAGGAACAGGGGAGACCCAGTACTTC
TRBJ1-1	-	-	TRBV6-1	CASSEGDLGAFF	TGTGCCAGCAGTGAAGGGGACTTGGGAGCTTTCTTT